This passage covers 4 T cell receptor beta chains from one sample sequenced in a study of cytomegalovirus exposure and HLA in healthy donors. PCR used 60 Vbeta primers and 13 Jbeta primers. Profiled with immunoSEQ multiplex PCR; TCRdb holds only in-frame clones, not every one. The sample lists some 190,000 clones, around four fifths seen once, with 1.7% in the top ten. The sample consisted of PBMCs. Receptor source: a man in his forties or fifties in good health and CMV-seropositive.

There are a few counts of this clone. The rearrangement joins TRBV28 to TRBJ1-2; D gene ambiguous. Looked up from germline, CDR1 is MDHEN and CDR2 is SYDVKM. The CDR3 loop spans 13 amino acids. The V gene lost 3 bases and the J gene lost 4 bases, with 9 bases spanning the gap. The chain's CDR3 is CASSLISTYGYTF. For the CDR3, the DNA is TGTGCCAGCAGTTTGATTTCTACCTATGGCTACACCTTC.

The chain uses TRBV10-3 and TRBJ2-3, with 8 positions matching TRBD2. V dropped 8 bases and J dropped 6; count of bases not matched to a gene: 19. Germline CDR1 and CDR2: ENHRY and SYGVKD. This CDR3 has 17 residues. In DNA, the CDR3 is TGTGCCATCGCCCGCGGCCTTAACACGGGAGGGCCGGATACGCAGTATTTT. Amino acid sequence: CAIARGLNTGGPDTQYF.

The rearrangement uses TRBV5-1 and TRBJ2-1; a weak D match, TRBD2 (5 bases). CDR3 length equals 13 residues. Germline CDR1 and CDR2: SGHRS and YFSETQ. Trimming shortened V by 4 bases and J by 7 bases, and 12 bases separated the two germline ends. The CDR3 DNA is TGCGCCAGCAGCCCGGGAAGGAGGAATGAGCAGTTCTTC. Encoded protein: CASSPGRRNEQFF.

The chain employs TRBV4-1 and TRBJ1-1; the D is unclear. The CDR3 contains 15 residues. CDR1 and CDR2 (germline): MGHRA, YSYEKL. With 3 bases removed from V and 3 bases from J, the gap between germline ends came to 14 bases. Here the CDR3 reads CASSHGDTPDTEAFF. The CDR3 nucleotides are TGCGCCAGCAGCCACGGTGACACCCCAGACACTGAAGCTTTCTTT.